This T cell receptor (beta chain) was recorded in a study of blood T cells in healthy people across ages. General observations from the study: Age advanced and TCR beta diversity per million T cells fell, roughly linearly. TCR beta diversity was tightly associated with the proportion of naive T cells.

In germline, CDR1 is SGHRS, CDR2 YFSETQ. The ends were cut back, 0 bases at V and 1 base at J, with 10 bases in the middle. The CDR3 length is 15 residues. This clonotype was counted at least ten times. Its antigen is unidentified. Next came a second PCR, run for roughly 6 to 11 cycles, which used a sample-barcoded 5' primer along with a J-beta primer mix. TCRdb reprocessed the 5' RACE reads via MiXCR and lists one record per CDR3 protein. The sample shows some 1.8 million distinct CDR3 sequences, more than 35% of them seen only once. The V call is TRBV5-1, the J call TRBJ1-2, with D possibly matching TRBD1 (5 bases). Source material: blood. This clonotype was obtained from a human donor in good health. The CDR3 protein is CASSLAFRDNYGYTF. DNA of the CDR3: TGCGCCAGCAGCTTGGCCTTCAGGGATAACTATGGCTACACCTTC.